These T cell receptor beta chains were read from a single sample in a study of T cells expressing NK-cell markers. TCRdb re-called the 5' RACE reads; every CDR3 protein appears as one record, without DNA. The sample has roughly 390,000 distinct CDR3 sequences. The sequencing input was blood T cells: a sorted CD56 or NKG2C T cell subset, CD4+ or CD8+ T cells, or bulk PBMC T cells (not recorded which). These receptors were taken from a woman aged 45-65 years in good health. Both conserved end residues are part of each CDR3.

j_call: TRBJ2-5
v_call: TRBV19
cdr3_aa: CASSMFRTEETQYF

j_call: TRBJ2-3
v_call: TRBV30
cdr3_aa: CARDRGGTDTQYF

j_call: TRBJ2-3
v_call: TRBV4-1
cdr3_aa: CASSQGRQITDTQYF

j_call: TRBJ2-5
v_call: TRBV5-5
cdr3_aa: CASSASGSRGETQYF

j_call: TRBJ2-1
v_call: TRBV7-8
cdr3_aa: CASSLYTDSPYNEQFF

j_call: TRBJ2-1
v_call: TRBV30
cdr3_aa: CAWAGLGYNEQFF

j_call: TRBJ2-1
v_call: TRBV24-1
cdr3_aa: CATSDSRREQFF

j_call: TRBJ1-2
v_call: TRBV12-3/TRBV12-4
cdr3_aa: CASSLRPAMNYGYTF

j_call: TRBJ2-2
v_call: TRBV14
cdr3_aa: CASSQDWGDGELFF

j_call: TRBJ2-1
v_call: TRBV9
cdr3_aa: CASSFTSGRMNEQFF

j_call: TRBJ2-1
v_call: TRBV5-6
cdr3_aa: CASSFEKRDEQFF

j_call: TRBJ2-7
v_call: TRBV20-1
cdr3_aa: CSARPSGRTNYEQYF

j_call: TRBJ2-7
v_call: TRBV15
cdr3_aa: CATSSVVGTSYEQYF

j_call: TRBJ2-6
v_call: TRBV15
cdr3_aa: CATSRVYRALSGANVLTF

j_call: TRBJ2-1
v_call: TRBV11-3
cdr3_aa: CASSLVGRGHYNEQFF

j_call: TRBJ2-1
v_call: TRBV14
cdr3_aa: CASSQAMASGSEQFF

j_call: TRBJ2-1
v_call: TRBV24-1
cdr3_aa: CATSDFGPREQFF

j_call: TRBJ2-1
v_call: TRBV7-6
cdr3_aa: CASSLSGIKNEQFF

j_call: TRBJ1-1
v_call: TRBV20-1
cdr3_aa: CSARDVTTGGTEAFF

j_call: TRBJ2-7
v_call: TRBV29-1
cdr3_aa: CSVSGALEVQYF

j_call: TRBJ2-1
v_call: TRBV4-1
cdr3_aa: CASSPVDARGFSDEQFF

j_call: TRBJ2-7
v_call: TRBV5-4
cdr3_aa: CASSTSGLSYEQYF

j_call: TRBJ2-2
v_call: TRBV12-3/TRBV12-4
cdr3_aa: CASSLAGTANTGELFF

j_call: TRBJ2-7
v_call: TRBV10-1
cdr3_aa: CASSEAGTSSIYEQYF

j_call: TRBJ2-1
v_call: TRBV27
cdr3_aa: CASRDRTYNEQFF

j_call: TRBJ2-5
v_call: TRBV5-1
cdr3_aa: CASSLGQAHQETQYF

j_call: TRBJ2-5
v_call: TRBV7-8
cdr3_aa: CASSLPREETQYF

j_call: TRBJ2-1
v_call: TRBV5-6
cdr3_aa: CASSLVTPGGEQFF

j_call: TRBJ2-2
v_call: TRBV5-1
cdr3_aa: CASSLVDRGPTNTGELFF